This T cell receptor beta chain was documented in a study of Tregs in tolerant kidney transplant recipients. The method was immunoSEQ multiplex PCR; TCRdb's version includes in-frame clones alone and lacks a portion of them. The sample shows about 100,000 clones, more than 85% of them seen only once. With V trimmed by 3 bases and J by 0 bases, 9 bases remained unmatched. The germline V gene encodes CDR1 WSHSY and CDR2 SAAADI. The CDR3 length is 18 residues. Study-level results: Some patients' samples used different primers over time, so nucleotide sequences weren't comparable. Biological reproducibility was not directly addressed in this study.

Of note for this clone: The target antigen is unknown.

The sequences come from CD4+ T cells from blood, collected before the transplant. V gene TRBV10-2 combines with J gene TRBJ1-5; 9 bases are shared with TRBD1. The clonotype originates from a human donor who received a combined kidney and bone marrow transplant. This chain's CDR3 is CASSEGGQGLGSNQPQHF. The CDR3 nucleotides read TGCGCCAGCAGTGAAGGCGGACAGGGGCTGGGTAGCAATCAGCCCCAGCATTTT.